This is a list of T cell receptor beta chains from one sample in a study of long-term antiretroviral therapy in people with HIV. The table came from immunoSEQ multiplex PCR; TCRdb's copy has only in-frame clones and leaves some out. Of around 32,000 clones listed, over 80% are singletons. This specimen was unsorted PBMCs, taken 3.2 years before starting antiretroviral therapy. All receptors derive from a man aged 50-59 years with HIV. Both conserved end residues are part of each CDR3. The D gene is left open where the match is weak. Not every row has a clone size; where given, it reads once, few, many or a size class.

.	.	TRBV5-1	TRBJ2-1	TGCGCCAGCAGCTTTCCGGGTGGGCTCAATGAGCAGTTCTTC	CASSFPGGLNEQFF
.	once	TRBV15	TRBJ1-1	TGTGCCACCAGCAGAGGGGGGATCGCCACTGAAGCTTTCTTT	CATSRGGIATEAFF
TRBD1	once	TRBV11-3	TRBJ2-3	TGTGCCAGCAGCCCGGACAGGGCCACAGATACGCAGTATTTT	CASSPDRATDTQYF
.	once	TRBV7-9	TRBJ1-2	TGTGCCAGCAGCTTGGGGGACGCGGGGGAATACACCTTC	CASSLGDAGEYTF
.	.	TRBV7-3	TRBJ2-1	TGTGCCAGCAGCTTATTAGGCGGGAAGCGGTACACCTACAATGAGCAGTTCTTC	CASSLLGGKRYTYNEQFF
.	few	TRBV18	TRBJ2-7	TGTGCCAGCTCAGGGAGCAGGGGGGGCTACGAGCAGTACTTC	CASSGSRGGYEQYF
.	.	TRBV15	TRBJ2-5	TGTGCCACCCAGAGGGAATGGGGGCCGGGGGAGACCCAGTACTTC	CATQREWGPGETQYF
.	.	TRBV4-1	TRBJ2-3	TGCGCCAGCAGCCATGGGCCGACAGGAAGATACACAGATACGCAGTATTTT	CASSHGPTGRYTDTQYF
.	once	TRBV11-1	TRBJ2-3	TGTGCCAGCAGCACAGAGGGGGGTACAGATACGCAGTATTTT	CASSTEGGTDTQYF
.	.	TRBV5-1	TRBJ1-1	TGCGCCAGCAGCTTAGACTCGAGGAACACTGAAGCTTTCTTT	CASSLDSRNTEAFF
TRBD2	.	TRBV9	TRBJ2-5	TGTGCCAGCAGCGTAGGATGGAGCGGGGGGCAAGAGACCCAGTACTTC	CASSVGWSGGQETQYF
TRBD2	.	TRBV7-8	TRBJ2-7	TGTGCCAGCACCCCTGGACGCCAAGGGGTGGGGTGGCGGGAGGGATACGAGCAGTACTTC	CASTPGRQGVGWREGYEQYF
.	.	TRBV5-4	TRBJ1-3	TGTGCCAGCAGCCCTGACAGCTCTGGAAACACCATATATTTT	CASSPDSSGNTIYF
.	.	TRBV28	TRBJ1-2	TGTGCCAGTGGCGAGGACAGAATTACTTCTAACTATGGCTACACCTTC	CASGEDRITSNYGYTF
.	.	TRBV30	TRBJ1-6	TGTGCCTGGAGCCTAGGGAGGGATAATTCACCCCTCCACTTT	CAWSLGRDNSPLHF
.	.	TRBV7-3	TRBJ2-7	TGTGCCAGCAGCAAGGCCGGAGGTGGGGATTACGAGCAGTACTTC	CASSKAGGGDYEQYF
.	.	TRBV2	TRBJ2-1	TGTGCCAGCAGTGAAGACCTAGACCCCTCCTACAATGAGCAGTTCTTC	CASSEDLDPSYNEQFF
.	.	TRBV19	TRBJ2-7	TGTGCCAGTAGTATCGGGGGAGAAGTCTCCTACGAGCAGTACTTC	CASSIGGEVSYEQYF
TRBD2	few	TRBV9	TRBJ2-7	TGTGCCAGCAGCCCCGGACTAGCGGGAGCCTACGAGCAGTACTTC	CASSPGLAGAYEQYF
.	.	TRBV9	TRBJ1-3	TGTGCCAGCAGCGAGGGGTATGGGGCTGGAAACACCATATATTTT	CASSEGYGAGNTIYF
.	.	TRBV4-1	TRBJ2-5	TGCGCCAGCAGCCAACCCCAGGACCCGACCCAGTACTTC	CASSQPQDPTQYF
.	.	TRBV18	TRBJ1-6	TGTGCCAGCTCACTTGATTCGGGGAATTCACCCCTCCACTTT	CASSLDSGNSPLHF
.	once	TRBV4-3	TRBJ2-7	TGCGCCAGCAGCCTAATCCGGGACTACGAGCAGTACTTC	CASSLIRDYEQYF
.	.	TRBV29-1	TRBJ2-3	TGCAGCGTTGAACGAAGTGGTCCGGATACGCAGTATTTT	CSVERSGPDTQYF
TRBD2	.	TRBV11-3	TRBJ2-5	TGTGCCAGCAGCTTGGGGGCGGGGGGTGAGACCCAGTACTTC	CASSLGAGGETQYF
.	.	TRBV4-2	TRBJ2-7	TGTGCCAGCAGCCAAGATAGCTCACGACTAGGGGTTCCCTACGAGCAGTACTTC	CASSQDSSRLGVPYEQYF
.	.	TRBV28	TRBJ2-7	TGTGCCAGCAGTTTGGGACCGAGTATGGAGCAGTACTTC	CASSLGPSMEQYF
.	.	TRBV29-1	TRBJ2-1	TGCAGCGTTGATGCTCTTTTAGGGCGGGGGCCTCTAACAAGCTCCTACAATGAGCAGTTCTTC	CSVDALLGRGPLTSSYNEQFF
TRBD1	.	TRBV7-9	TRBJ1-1	TGTGCCAGCAGCCATTATTTACAGGGGGAGAACACTGAAGCTTTCTTT	CASSHYLQGENTEAFF
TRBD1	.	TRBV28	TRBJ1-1	TGTGCCAGCAGAGGGGGCCAGGTCACTGAAGCTTTCTTT	CASRGGQVTEAFF
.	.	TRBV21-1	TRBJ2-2	TGTGCCAGCAGCAAATCCCTTAATGTGGCGGGAGGGCGTCCCGGGGAGCTGTTTTTT	CASSKSLNVAGGRPGELFF
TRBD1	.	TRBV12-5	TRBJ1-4	TGTGCTAGTGGTCCAGATAAGCAGGGGGCAACTAATGAAAAACTGTTTTTT	CASGPDKQGATNEKLFF
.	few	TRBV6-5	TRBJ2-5	TGTGCCAGCAGTCTAACCCGGGCGCCCCAAGAGACCCAGTACTTC	CASSLTRAPQETQYF
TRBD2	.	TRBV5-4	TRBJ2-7	TGTGCCAGCAGCTTGGCCGGGGGGAGCCCCTACGAGCAGTACTTC	CASSLAGGSPYEQYF
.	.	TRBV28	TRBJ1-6	TGTGCCAGTTCGAGCTCCTATAATTCACCCCTCCACTTT	CASSSSYNSPLHF
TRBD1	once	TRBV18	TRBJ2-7	TGTGCCAGCTCACCGCTCGGGGACAGAGCCTACGAGCAGTACTTC	CASSPLGDRAYEQYF
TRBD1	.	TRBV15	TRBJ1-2	TGTGCCACCAGCAGAGCAGGGGGGACTGGCTACACCTTC	CATSRAGGTGYTF
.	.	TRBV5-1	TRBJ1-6	TGCGCCAGCAGCTTGGGGACAGTCTTGAACTCCTATAATTCACCCCTCCACTTT	CASSLGTVLNSYNSPLHF
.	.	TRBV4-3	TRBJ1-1	TGCGCCAGCAGCCAAGGGGGGCAGGACAACACTGAAGCTTTCTTT	CASSQGGQDNTEAFF
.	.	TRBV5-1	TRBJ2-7	TGCGCCAGCAGCTTGGAGGCTAGCTCCTACGAGCAGTACTTC	CASSLEASSYEQYF
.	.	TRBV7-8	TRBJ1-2	TGTGCCAGCAGCAACAGGGTTTCTAACTATGGCTACACCTTC	CASSNRVSNYGYTF
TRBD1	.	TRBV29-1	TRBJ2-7	TGCAGCATCCAAGGGGGACGGGACAGCGCCTACGAGCAGTACTTC	CSIQGGRDSAYEQYF
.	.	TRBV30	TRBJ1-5	TGTGCCTGGAGCGACTTGGGGAGTCAGCCCCAGCATTTT	CAWSDLGSQPQHF
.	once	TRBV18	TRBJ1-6	TGTGCCACCCATGGGGGGAATAATTCACCCCTCCACTTT	CATHGGNNSPLHF